These 5 T cell receptor beta chains originate from one sample sequenced in a study of vaccination and CD4 T cells after COVID-19 (dated by TCRdb to 2021 to 2024). Their antigen targets remain unknown. To prepare the library, PCR was applied. The sequencing machine was an Illumina iSeq 100. At the Johns Hopkins FTIC core, DNA from the cultured CD4+ T cells underwent TCR sequencing with the Oncomine TCR Beta short-read assay. In-frame beta chains were kept once TCRdb had trimmed the public reads at Q25 with fastp and called clones with MiXCR. Every CDR3 protein is listed once, alongside the most common genes and DNA of its rows. In this sample the table shows 8,000 to 10,000 distinct CDR3 sequences, 40% to 60% of which occur a single time. The ten largest clones represent about 15% of the sample. The label giving this sample's treatment or condition can be read as: approximately 9-day PBMC culture with coronavirus spike peptide pools or control peptides (ViraFEST assay). CD4+ T cells from unexposed donors were collected before the COVID-19 pandemic (2011-2018).

The sequenced sample was CD4+ T cells from blood, cultured in vitro. All receptors derive from a human donor in good health.

The chain carries TRBV6-2 or TRBV6-3 and TRBJ2-3, with unresolved D. This CDR3 has 17 amino acids. Per germline, CDR1 MNHEY and CDR2 SVGEGT. Trimming left V 2 bases short and J 4 bases short, with 19 bases between. The CDR3 sequence: CASSYPTGPAAPDTQYF. The DNA for the CDR3 is TGTGCCAGCAGTTACCCTACGGGCCCCGCCGCCCCAGATACGCAGTATTTT.

This clonotype showed up just a few times. The rearrangement joins TRBV10-1 to TRBJ2-7; D is uncertain. Trimming left V 0 bases short and J 2 bases short, with 8 bases between. The CDR3 is 14 residues long. The germline CDR1 and CDR2 sequences are WNHNN and SYGVQD (reference sequence). The CDR3 reads CASSESGRAYEQYF. The CDR3 region has the DNA TGCGCCAGCAGTGAGTCTGGAAGAGCCTACGAGCAGTACTTC.

The chain carries TRBV6-1 and TRBJ2-5; 7 positions agree with TRBD1. The CDR3 is made up of 14 amino acids. With V trimmed by 11 bases and J by 5 bases, 14 bases remained unmatched. In germline, CDR1 is MNHNS, CDR2 SASEGT. The CDR3 region has the DNA TGTGCCTTTCACCCGACAGGGTTTGGGGAGACCCAGTACTTC. Translated: CAFHPTGFGETQYF.

The chain carries TRBV7-6 and TRBJ2-5; no reliable D call. V dropped 4 bases and J dropped 0 bases, with 18 bases sitting between them. Germline assignment: CDR1 SGHVS and CDR2 FNYEAQ. The CDR3 length is 17 residues. The CDR3 nucleotides read TGTGCCAGCAGCTCCGTAGCAGTATTTCGGCACCAAGAGACCCAGTACTTC. This translates into CASSSVAVFRHQETQYF.

This chain joins TRBV19 and TRBJ1-5; 9 bases agree with TRBD1. In germline, CDR1 is LNHDA, CDR2 SQIVND (reference sequence). The CDR3 consists of 14 residues. V gave up 6 bases and J gave up 4 bases; unmatched junction bases: 4. CDR3 sequence (DNA): TGTGCCAGTAGGGTAGGACAGGGGAATCAGCCCCAGCATTTT. Amino acid sequence: CASRVGQGNQPQHF.